A single sample is the source of the 10 T cell receptor beta chains below, sequenced in a study of regulatory T cells in long-lasting Graves disease. The sample's time point: persistent/refractory GD, antithyroid drugs over 5 years with positive TRAb. After RNA was extracted from PBMCs, the TCR library was made from it. To make TCR beta libraries, researchers used iRepertoire HTBI primers and Arm-PCR of CDR3 regions. One entry per CDR3 protein results from TCRdb running MiXCR on the multiplex PCR reads. The sample holds a few hundred thousand distinct CDR3 sequences; about a quarter are singletons and the top ten take roughly 28%. The sample in question was peripheral blood mononuclear cells (PBMCs), obtained when the disease was refractory, from a patient treated with antithyroid drugs. These TCRs come from a female donor with Graves disease.

The CDR3 DNA reads as TGTGCCAGCAGGTCAACAGGGGTCGAGACCCAGTACTTC. It is translated as CASRSTGVETQYF. The V gene is TRBV11-2, the J gene TRBJ2-5; 7 bases line up with TRBD1. The CDR3 runs to 13 residues. Germline V gives CDR1 SGHAT, CDR2 FQNNGV. J lost 5 bases, V lost 6 bases, and 6 bases had no gene match.

The gene calls are TRBV10-3 and TRBJ1-1, with 10 bases matching TRBD1. The J segment lost 6 bases and the V segment lost 4 bases, leaving 8 bases of the junction unmatched. This CDR3 region has 15 residues. Germline V gives CDR1 ENHRY, CDR2 SYGVKD. CDR3 in amino acids: CAISAGDRGRPEAFF. CDR3 DNA: TGTGCCATCAGTGCGGGTGACAGGGGGCGTCCTGAAGCTTTCTTT.

This clonotype has at least ten counts. The chain has TRBV28 and TRBJ1-6, with D possibly matching TRBD1 (5 bases). Germline-derived CDR1 and CDR2 are MDHEN and SYDVKM. V lost 7 bases to trimming and J lost 6 bases, with 16 bases between them. The CDR3 consists of 15 residues. CDR3 amino acids: CASTPSKGINSPLHF. CDR3 coding DNA: TGTGCCAGCACCCCATCTAAGGGGATTAATTCACCCCTCCACTTT.

This clonotype was found a few times. The chain has TRBV18 and TRBJ2-4; no definite D call. CDR3 length: 15 amino acids. The germline CDR1 and CDR2 sequences are KGHSH and LQKENI. Trimming stripped 0 bases from V and 0 bases from J, with 6 bases between. CDR3 protein: CASSPPSLAKNIQYF. The CDR3 region has the DNA TGTGCCAGCTCACCACCCAGTCTAGCCAAAAACATTCAGTACTTC.

This clonotype has only a few counts. The chain uses TRBV6-1 and TRBJ1-1; tentatively, D is TRBD1 (6 bases). CDR1 is MNHNS, CDR2 SASEGT, per germline. The length of the CDR3 is 11 residues. V lost 10 bases, J lost 13 bases, and 19 bases lay in between. Written as DNA, the CDR3 is TGTGCCATCCGGGGGGGCTATAATCTTTTCTTT. Residues: CAIRGGYNLFF.

This clonotype was observed many times. J is TRBJ2-7 and V is TRBV28; 14 nucleotides align to TRBD2. The V segment lost 10 bases and the J segment 4 bases; nucleotides outside the gene matches: 6. This CDR3 region has 14 residues. Germline CDR1 MDHEN, CDR2 SYDVKM. The CDR3 coding sequence is TGTGCCACCGGGGGGACTAGCGGGAGTTACGAGCAGTACTTC. Protein product: CATGGTSGSYEQYF.

Of note for this clonotype: A much larger clone differs from this one at a single base, so this may be a read error. J is TRBJ1-2 and V is TRBV2; D is perhaps TRBD1 (5 bases). CDR1 SNHLY and CDR2 FYNNEI come from the germline V gene. The ends were cut back, 11 bases at V and 6 bases at J, with 13 bases in the middle. The CDR3 consists of 11 residues. DNA of the CDR3: TGTGCCGCCGGGCGAGGGGATGGCTACACCTTC. This gives the protein CAAGRGDGYTF. Full variable domain (rest looked up from reference TRBV2 and TRBJ1-2): EPEVTQTPSHQVTQMGQEVILRCVPISNHLYFYWYRQILGQKVEFLVSFYNNEISEKSEIFDDQFSVERPDGSNFTLKIRSTKLEDSAMYFCAAGRGDGYTFGSGTRLTVV.

This clonotype was seen more than once but under ten times. The J gene is TRBJ2-5, the V gene TRBV15; 10 positions agree with TRBD2. The CDR3 extends over 15 amino acids. Per germline, CDR1 LNHNV and CDR2 YYDKDF (reference sequence). Trimming at V came to 5 bases and at J to 5 bases, leaving 8 bases not matched to a gene. The CDR3, as DNA: TGTGCCACCAGCCGGGGGCCGGGACTAGCGGAGACCCAGTACTTC. This codes for CATSRGPGLAETQYF.

The V call is TRBV7-2, the J call TRBJ2-2; 14 bases match TRBD2. CDR1 SGHTA and CDR2 FQGNSA come from the germline V gene. The ends lost 1 base at V and 8 bases at J; junction bases unmatched: 9. The CDR3 sequence is 18 residues long. CDR3 sequence: CASSLGPGLAGVRGELFF. In DNA form, the CDR3 reads TGTGCCAGCAGCTTAGGACCGGGACTAGCGGGAGTAAGAGGGGAGCTGTTTTTT.

This chain connects TRBV27 to TRBJ2-7, with 9 bases lining up with TRBD2. The CDR3 runs to 15 residues. The V and J ends lost 1 base and 4 bases, in that order; junction bases with no gene match: 5. Germline lookup yields CDR1 MNHEY and CDR2 SMNVEV (reference sequence). DNA of the CDR3: TGTGCCAGCAGTTTATATTTCCTAGCGGGATACGAGCAGTACTTC. This encodes CASSLYFLAGYEQYF.